This paragraph covers one T cell receptor (beta chain) sequence. A multiplex PCR was run with 60 Vbeta primers and 13 Jbeta primers. Repertoires were generated with immunoSEQ multiplex PCR, while TCRdb's copy carries only in-frame clones and drops some. The table records 150,000 to 200,000 clones, roughly four fifths of them present only once. These data belong to a study of cytomegalovirus exposure and HLA in healthy donors. Trimming left V 0 bases short and J 4 bases short, with 10 bases between. CDR1 is SGHRS, CDR2 YFSETQ, per germline. This CDR3 has 14 residues. The gene calls are TRBV5-1 and TRBJ1-1, with D tentatively TRBD1 (5 bases). The sequenced sample was PBMCs. The TCR was taken from a man between 18 and 29 years old in good health and CMV-seronegative. CDR3 protein: CASSLEGLGTEAFF. The CDR3 DNA is TGCGCCAGCAGCTTGGAGGGGTTGGGCACTGAAGCTTTCTTT.